What follows are 26 T cell receptor beta chains derived from one specimen sequenced in a study of T cells in Graves' hyperthyroidism and ophthalmopathy. Authors of the study amplified TCR beta CDR3 regions from RNA transcripts. HTBI primers were employed in a first-round RT-PCR of the TCR CDR3. Using its own MiXCR run on the multiplex PCR reads, TCRdb lists one record per CDR3 protein. The sample yields hundreds of thousands of distinct CDR3 sequences, just under 45% seen once. Sequenced: peripheral blood or thyroid tissue (not recorded which). These receptors were taken from an adult man with Graves' disease, either hyperthyroidism or ophthalmopathy (not recorded which).

The chain has TRBV2 and TRBJ1-2; 11 nucleotides align to TRBD1. From germline, CDR1 is SNHLY and CDR2 FYNNEI. The CDR3 has 15 amino acids. With V trimmed by 2 bases and J by 8 bases, 7 bases remained unmatched. The CDR3 coding sequence is TGTGCCAGCAGTGAACCCGGACAGGGGGCGCGGGGCTACACCTTC. Its protein product is CASSEPGQGARGYTF.

The chain carries TRBV29-1 and TRBJ1-2; D perhaps matches TRBD1 (5 bases). Germline CDR1 and CDR2: SQVTM and ANQGSEA. V was pared by 4 bases and J by 8 bases, with 17 bases between. The CDR3 contains 13 residues. DNA for the CDR3: TGCAGCGTTGTAGGGGCTGGGGGTCACGGCTACACCTTC. As protein: CSVVGAGGHGYTF.

The rearrangement uses TRBV7-4 and TRBJ2-2, with D unresolved. Germline CDR1 is SGHVT and CDR2 is SQSDAQ. V was clipped by 5 bases and J by 1 base, with 11 bases between them. The CDR3 is 15 amino acids. CDR3 sequence: CASSVSVGNTGELFF. CDR3 nucleotide sequence: TGTGCCAGCAGCGTAAGTGTGGGGAACACCGGGGAGCTGTTTTTT. The variable domain in full, with the rest retrieved from reference TRBV7-4 and TRBJ2-2, is GAGVSQSPRYKVAKRGRDVALRCDSISGHVTLYWYRQTLGQGSEVLTYSQSDAQRDKSGRPSGRFSAERPERSVSTLKIQRTEQGDSAVYLCASSVSVGNTGELFFGEGSRLTVL.

This clonotype was recorded at least ten times. The CDR3 reads CASSEEHLYGYTF. CDR3 nucleotides: TGTGCCAGCAGTGAAGAACACCTCTATGGCTACACCTTC. The chain combines TRBV2 with TRBJ1-2; the D is unclear. Trimming left V 1 base short and J 4 bases short, with 7 bases between. The CDR3 is made up of 13 amino acids. Germline loops: CDR1 SNHLY, CDR2 FYNNEI.

The rearrangement uses TRBV20-1 and TRBJ2-2, with unresolved D. V lost 0 bases to trimming and J lost 1 base, with 9 bases between them. Germline lookup yields CDR1 DFQATT and CDR2 SNEGSKA (reference sequence). The CDR3 consists of 15 residues. The CDR3 DNA sequence: TGCAGTGCTAGAGAAAGCAGGAGGAACACCGGGGAGCTGTTTTTT. This translates into CSARESRRNTGELFF.

In nucleotides, the CDR3 is TGTGCCACCAGTGACCCGGGACAGGGGGCCTCTGAAGCTTTCTTT. This codes for CATSDPGQGASEAFF. The chain links TRBV24-1 to TRBJ1-1, with 12 bases lining up with TRBD1. V trimming: 4 bases; J trimming: 6 bases; junction bases outside the gene matches: 5. The CDR3 runs to 15 residues. Germline CDR1 KGHDR, CDR2 SFDVKD.

There are many counts of this clonotype. This chain joins TRBV9 and TRBJ1-1; D not certain. V was cut by 3 bases and J by 0 bases, with 6 bases left in between. The germline V gene encodes CDR1 SGDLS and CDR2 YYNGEE. This CDR3 is 13 amino acids long. The CDR3: CASSATLNTEAFF. The CDR3 DNA reads as TGTGCCAGCAGCGCGACCCTGAACACTGAAGCTTTCTTT. The entire variable domain, with the rest obtained from reference TRBV9 and TRBJ1-1, is as follows: DSGVTQTPKHLITATGQRVTLRCSPRSGDLSVYWYQQSLDQGLQFLIQYYNGEERAKGNILERFSAQQFPDLHSELNLSSLELGDSALYFCASSATLNTEAFFGQGTRLTVV.

The sample holds a few counts of this clonotype. The CDR3 here is CASSLGRSPNQPQHF. In nucleotides, the CDR3 is TGTGCCAGCAGCTTGGGCAGGAGCCCCAATCAGCCCCAGCATTTT. The rearrangement joins TRBV5-6 to TRBJ1-5, with D unresolved. Trimming stripped 0 bases from V and 3 bases from J, with 10 bases between. The germline CDR1 and CDR2 sequences are SGHDT and YYEEEE. CDR3 size: 15 residues.

The rearrangement links TRBV7-3 to TRBJ2-5; no clear D. The CDR3 is 15 amino acids. Trimming shortened V by 3 bases and J by 1 base, and 12 bases separated the two germline ends. CDR1 and CDR2 from the germline V gene are SGHTA and FQGTGA. The CDR3 spells CASSFSAGPQETQYF. As DNA, the CDR3 is TGTGCCAGCAGCTTTTCGGCAGGTCCCCAAGAGACCCAGTACTTC.

This clonotype showed up many times. The chain carries TRBV10-3 and TRBJ2-2; 10 positions agree with TRBD2. Germline V CDR1 and CDR2: ENHRY, SYGVKD. The V gene end was trimmed by 3 bases and the J gene end by 7 bases; junction bases not matched to a gene: 5. This CDR3 spans 15 amino acids. This CDR3 is CAISESGREDGELFF. CDR3 DNA sequence: TGTGCCATCAGTGAAAGCGGGAGGGAGGACGGGGAGCTGTTTTTT.

V and J are TRBV7-2 and TRBJ1-2; D uncertain. Deletions cut 5 bases from V and 8 bases from J, with 9 bases between. The CDR3 consists of 11 residues. CDR1 is SGHTA, CDR2 FQGNSA, per germline. The DNA for the CDR3 is TGTGCCAGCAGCAAAGACGGCGGCTACACCTTC. Its protein is CASSKDGGYTF.

This clonotype appeared many times. The chain is built from TRBV7-9 and TRBJ1-3; TRBD1 is a possible D gene (6 bases). There are 16 residues in the CDR3. Germline CDR1 is SEHNR and CDR2 is FQNEAQ (reference sequence). V was pared by 6 bases and J by 0 bases, with 15 bases between. CDR3 coding DNA: TGTGCCAGCAGGACGGTACAGGGATCCTCTGGAAACACCATATATTTT. Encoded protein: CASRTVQGSSGNTIYF.

Concerning this clonotype itself: A junction boundary mismatches the germline segment, possibly from a read error. The chain couples TRBV7-8 to TRBJ2-5; D possibly matches TRBD1 or TRBD2 (5 bases each). The germline V gene has CDR1 SGHVS and CDR2 FQNEAQ. CDR3 length: 13 residues. For the CDR3, the DNA is TGTGACAGCAGGGAAGTGGGGAGAGAGACCCAGTACTTC. Translation gives CDSREVGRETQYF. Variable domain in full (rest from reference TRBV7-8 and TRBJ2-5): GAGVSQSPRYKVAKRGQDVALRCDPISGHVSLFWYQQALGQGPEFLTYFQNEAQLDKSGLPSDRFFAERPEGSVSTLKIQRTQQEDSAVYLCDSREVGRETQYFGPGTRLLVL.

This clonotype was picked up many times. V usage is TRBV19 and J usage is TRBJ1-1; D is unclear. Germline V gives CDR1 LNHDA, CDR2 SQIVND (reference sequence). Trimming took off 9 bases at V and 2 bases at J, with 7 bases between the two ends. This CDR3 has 11 residues. The CDR3 sequence: CARRQNTEAFF. CDR3 nucleotide sequence: TGTGCCAGAAGGCAAAACACTGAAGCTTTCTTT. The full variable domain, completed using reference TRBV19 and TRBJ1-1, is DGGITQSPKYLFRKEGQNVTLSCEQNLNHDAMYWYRQDPGQGLRLIYYSQIVNDFQKGDIAEGYSVSREKKESFPLTVTSAQKNPTAFYLCARRQNTEAFFGQGTRLTVV.

This clonotype was observed at least ten times. The CDR3 spells CSARDDSQKLFF. The CDR3 DNA is TGCAGTGCTAGAGATGACAGTCAAAAACTGTTTTTT. V and J are TRBV20-1 and TRBJ1-4, with a weak D call TRBD1 (5 bases). The V and J ends lost 0 bases and 9 bases respectively, with 8 bases between them. The CDR3 is 12 residues long. Germline lookup yields CDR1 DFQATT and CDR2 SNEGSKA (reference sequence).

This chain uses TRBV19 with TRBJ2-7; TRBD1 aligns across 10 bases. The CDR3 totals 13 residues. Germline V gene data show CDR1 as LNHDA and CDR2 as SQIVND (reference sequence). After removal of 9 bases from V and 8 bases from J, the junction contained 10 bases not matched to a gene. Here the CDR3 reads CASTGQGMYKQYF. The DNA of the CDR3 is TGTGCCAGCACGGGACAGGGGATGTATAAGCAGTACTTC. The complete variable domain, with remaining parts taken from reference TRBV19 and TRBJ2-7, reads DGGITQSPKYLFRKEGQNVTLSCEQNLNHDAMYWYRQDPGQGLRLIYYSQIVNDFQKGDIAEGYSVSREKKESFPLTVTSAQKNPTAFYLCASTGQGMYKQYFGPGTRLTVT.

The table lists this clonotype with many counts. The rearrangement links TRBV6-4 to TRBJ1-2, with 11 bases identical to TRBD1. V lost 6 bases, J lost 5 bases, and 5 bases stayed unmatched. The CDR3 runs 14 residues. CDR1 is MRHNA and CDR2 is SNTAGT in the germline V gene. CDR3 sequence (DNA): TGTGCCAGCAGCAGGACAGGGGGCGATTATGGCTACACCTTC. Translation: CASSRTGGDYGYTF.

CDR3 residues: CASSFEGGPNSPLHF. The CDR3 region has the DNA TGTGCCAGCAGCTTTGAGGGAGGGCCCAATTCACCCCTCCACTTT. This chain joins TRBV7-2 and TRBJ1-6; D gene ambiguous. Per germline, CDR1 SGHTA and CDR2 FQGNSA. The V and J ends lost 3 bases and 7 bases respectively, with 13 bases between them. The CDR3 extends over 15 amino acids.

V gene TRBV20-1 combines with J gene TRBJ1-6; TRBD1 aligns across 9 bases. CDR1 and CDR2 from the germline V gene are DFQATT and SNEGSKA (reference sequence). The CDR3 sequence is 15 residues long. V shed 3 bases, J shed 11 bases, and the junction held 11 bases outside the gene matches. The CDR3 spells CSASRDRASMPPLHF. CDR3 coding DNA: TGCAGTGCTAGCCGGGACAGGGCATCAATGCCACCCCTCCACTTT.

This clonotype has a handful of counts. The chain is built from TRBV2 and TRBJ1-2; TRBD1 is a possible D gene (5 bases). With 6 bases removed from V and 4 bases from J, the gap between germline ends came to 15 bases. Germline CDR1 is SNHLY and CDR2 is FYNNEI. This CDR3 is built from 14 residues. CDR3 loop: CASSLGRVGYGYTF. The CDR3 bases are TGTGCCAGCAGCCTGGGCAGGGTGGGCTATGGCTACACCTTC.

As to this clonotype: The CDR3 end shows no conserved phenylalanine or tryptophan, and so a read error is likely. The rearrangement uses TRBV2 and TRBJ1-5; tentative D call: TRBD1 (5 bases). Germline values: CDR1 SNHLY, CDR2 FYNNEI. V was pared by 5 bases and J by 1 base, with 15 bases between. There are 16 residues in the CDR3. DNA of the CDR3: TGTGCCAGCAGTTTAAGGGGACCTGGGAGCAATCAGCCCCAGCATCTT. Translated, it gives CASSLRGPGSNQPQHL.

Only a few counts were recorded for this clonotype. V usage is TRBV7-9 and J usage is TRBJ1-1; TRBD1 matches 7 bases. V dropped 5 bases and J dropped 1; count of bases not matched to a gene: 4. This CDR3 is built from 14 residues. Germline CDR1 and CDR2: SEHNR and FQNEAQ (reference sequence). The CDR3 DNA is TGTGCCAGCAGCCGGACAGGCTCGAACACTGAAGCTTTCTTT. The encoded protein is CASSRTGSNTEAFF. Complete variable domain (other parts from reference TRBV7-9 and TRBJ1-1): DTGVSQNPRHKITKRGQNVTFRCDPISEHNRLYWYRQTLGQGPEFLTYFQNEAQLEKSRLLSDRFSAERPKGSFSTLEIQRTEQGDSAMYLCASSRTGSNTEAFFGQGTRLTVV.

There are many counts of this clonotype. The chain joins TRBV29-1 to TRBJ1-2; unclear D gene. Trimming shortened V by 4 bases and J by 6 bases, and 3 bases separated the two germline ends. From germline, CDR1 is SQVTM and CDR2 ANQGSEA. This CDR3 region has 9 residues. CDR3 amino acids: CSVADGYTF. DNA for the CDR3: TGCAGCGTTGCCGATGGCTACACCTTC.

This clonotype was counted only a few times. The V call is TRBV5-1, the J call TRBJ1-2; TRBD1 might be the D (6 bases). The V end was cut by 3 bases, the J end by 0 bases, with 15 bases between. The CDR3 spans 16 residues. Per germline, CDR1 SGHRS and CDR2 YFSETQ. The CDR3 loop reads CASSWERQESNYGYTF. The CDR3 DNA follows: TGCGCCAGCAGCTGGGAGCGACAGGAGTCTAACTATGGCTACACCTTC.

This clonotype was counted between two and nine times. The chain couples TRBV19 to TRBJ1-1, with D perhaps matching TRBD1 (5 bases). This CDR3 has 16 residues. Trimming removed 4 bases at V and 1 base at J, with 16 bases between. Germline loops: CDR1 LNHDA, CDR2 SQIVND (reference sequence). The CDR3 sequence is CASSTILRAPNTEAFF. In DNA form, the CDR3 reads TGTGCCAGTAGTACGATTCTCAGGGCCCCGAACACTGAAGCTTTCTTT.

This clonotype was counted only a few times. The CDR3 DNA sequence: TGTGCCAGCAGCTCGACAGGGCTTAGGGAAGCTTTCTTT. Protein sequence: CASSSTGLREAFF. V gene TRBV7-3 combines with J gene TRBJ1-1; 7 bases agree with TRBD1. The trim removed 4 bases at V and 8 bases at J, leaving 7 bases unmatched. Germline values: CDR1 SGHTA, CDR2 FQGTGA. The CDR3 runs 13 residues. Full variable domain (outside the CDR3, taken from reference TRBV7-3 and TRBJ1-1): GAGVSQTPSNKVTEKGKYVELRCDPISGHTALYWYRQSLGQGPEFLIYFQGTGAADDSGLPNDRFFAVRPEGSVSTLKIQRTERGDSAVYLCASSSTGLREAFFGQGTRLTVV.